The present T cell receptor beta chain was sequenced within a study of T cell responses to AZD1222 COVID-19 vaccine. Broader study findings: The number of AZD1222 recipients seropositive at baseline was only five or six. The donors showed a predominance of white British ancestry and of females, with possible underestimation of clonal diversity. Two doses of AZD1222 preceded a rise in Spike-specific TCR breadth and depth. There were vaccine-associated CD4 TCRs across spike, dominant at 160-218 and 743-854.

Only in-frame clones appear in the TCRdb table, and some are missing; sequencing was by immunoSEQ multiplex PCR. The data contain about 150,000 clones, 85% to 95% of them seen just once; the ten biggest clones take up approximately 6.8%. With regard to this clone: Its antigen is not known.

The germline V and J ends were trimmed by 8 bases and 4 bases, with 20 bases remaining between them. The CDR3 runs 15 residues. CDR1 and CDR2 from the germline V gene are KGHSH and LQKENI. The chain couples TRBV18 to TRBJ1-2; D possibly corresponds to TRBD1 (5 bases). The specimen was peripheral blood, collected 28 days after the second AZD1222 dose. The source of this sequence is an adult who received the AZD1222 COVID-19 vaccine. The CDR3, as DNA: TGTGCCAGCACCACGGGGCAAGAGGGGCTCTATGGCTACACCTTC. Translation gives CASTTGQEGLYGYTF.